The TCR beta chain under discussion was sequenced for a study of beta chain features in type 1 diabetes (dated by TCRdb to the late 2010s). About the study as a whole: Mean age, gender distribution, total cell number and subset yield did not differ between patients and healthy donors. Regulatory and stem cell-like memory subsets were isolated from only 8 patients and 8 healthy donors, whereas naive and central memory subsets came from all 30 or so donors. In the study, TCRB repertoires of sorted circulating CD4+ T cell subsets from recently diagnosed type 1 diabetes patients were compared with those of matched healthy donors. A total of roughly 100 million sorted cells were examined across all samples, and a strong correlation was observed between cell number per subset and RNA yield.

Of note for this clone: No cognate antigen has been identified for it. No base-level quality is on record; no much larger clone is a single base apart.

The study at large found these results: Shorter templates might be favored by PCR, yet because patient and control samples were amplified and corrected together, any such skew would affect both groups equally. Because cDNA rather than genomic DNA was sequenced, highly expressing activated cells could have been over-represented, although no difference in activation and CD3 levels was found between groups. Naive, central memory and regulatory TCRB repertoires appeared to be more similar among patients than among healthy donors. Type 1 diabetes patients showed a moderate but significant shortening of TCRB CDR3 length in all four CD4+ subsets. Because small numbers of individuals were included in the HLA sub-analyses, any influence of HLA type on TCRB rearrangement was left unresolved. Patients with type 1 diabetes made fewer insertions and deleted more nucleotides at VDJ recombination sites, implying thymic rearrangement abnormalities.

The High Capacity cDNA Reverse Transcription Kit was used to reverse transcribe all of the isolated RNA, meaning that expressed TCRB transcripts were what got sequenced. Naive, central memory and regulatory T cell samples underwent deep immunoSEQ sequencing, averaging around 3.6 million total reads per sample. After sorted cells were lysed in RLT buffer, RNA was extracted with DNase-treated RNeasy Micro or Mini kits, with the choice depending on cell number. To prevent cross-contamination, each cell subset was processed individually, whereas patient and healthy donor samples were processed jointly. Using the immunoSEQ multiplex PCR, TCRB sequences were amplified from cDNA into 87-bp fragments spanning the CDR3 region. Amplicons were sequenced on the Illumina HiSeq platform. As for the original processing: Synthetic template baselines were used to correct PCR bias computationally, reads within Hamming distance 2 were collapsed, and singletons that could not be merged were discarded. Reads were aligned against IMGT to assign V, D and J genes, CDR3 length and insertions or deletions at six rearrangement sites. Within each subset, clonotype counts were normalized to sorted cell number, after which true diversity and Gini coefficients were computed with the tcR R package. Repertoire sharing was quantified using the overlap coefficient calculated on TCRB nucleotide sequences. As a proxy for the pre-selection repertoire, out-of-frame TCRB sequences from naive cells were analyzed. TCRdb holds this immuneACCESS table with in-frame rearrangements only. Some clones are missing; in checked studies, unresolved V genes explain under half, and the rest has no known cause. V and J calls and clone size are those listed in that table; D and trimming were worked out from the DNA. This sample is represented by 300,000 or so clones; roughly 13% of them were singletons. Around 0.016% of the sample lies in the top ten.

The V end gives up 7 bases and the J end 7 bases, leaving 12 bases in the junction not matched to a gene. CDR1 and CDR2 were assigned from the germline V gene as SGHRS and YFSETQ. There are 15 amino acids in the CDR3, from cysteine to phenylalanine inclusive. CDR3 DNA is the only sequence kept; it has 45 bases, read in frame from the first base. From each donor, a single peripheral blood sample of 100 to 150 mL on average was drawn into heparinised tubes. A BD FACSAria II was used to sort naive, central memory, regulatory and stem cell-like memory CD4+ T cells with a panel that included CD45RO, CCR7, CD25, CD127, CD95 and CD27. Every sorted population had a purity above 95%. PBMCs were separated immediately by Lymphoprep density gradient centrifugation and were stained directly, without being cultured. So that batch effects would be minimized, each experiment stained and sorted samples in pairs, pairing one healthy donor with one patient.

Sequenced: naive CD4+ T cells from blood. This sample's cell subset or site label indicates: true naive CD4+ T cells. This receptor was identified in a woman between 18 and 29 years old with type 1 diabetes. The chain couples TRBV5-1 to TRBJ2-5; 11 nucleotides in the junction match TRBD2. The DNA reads TGCGCCAGCCGTACCCTAGCGGGAGGCCGGGGGACCCAGTACTTC. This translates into CASRTLAGGRGTQYF.